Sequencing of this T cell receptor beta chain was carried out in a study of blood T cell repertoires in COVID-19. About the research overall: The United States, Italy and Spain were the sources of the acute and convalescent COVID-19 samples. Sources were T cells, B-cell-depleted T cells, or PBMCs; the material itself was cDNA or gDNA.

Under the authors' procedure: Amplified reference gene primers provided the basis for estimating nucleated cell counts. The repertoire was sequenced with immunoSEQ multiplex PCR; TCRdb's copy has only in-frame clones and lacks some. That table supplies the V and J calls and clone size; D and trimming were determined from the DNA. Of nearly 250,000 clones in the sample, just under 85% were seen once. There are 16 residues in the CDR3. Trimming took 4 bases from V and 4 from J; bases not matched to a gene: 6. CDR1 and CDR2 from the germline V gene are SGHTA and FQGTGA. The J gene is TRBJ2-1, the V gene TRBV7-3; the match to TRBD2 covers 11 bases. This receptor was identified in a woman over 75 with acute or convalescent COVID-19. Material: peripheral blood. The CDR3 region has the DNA TGTGCCAGCAGCTCGACGACTAGCGGGATTTACAATGAGCAGTTCTTC. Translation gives CASSSTTSGIYNEQFF. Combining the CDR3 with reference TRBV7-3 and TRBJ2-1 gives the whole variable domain GAGVSQTPSNKVTEKGKYVELRCDPISGHTALYWYRQSLGQGPEFLIYFQGTGAADDSGLPNDRFFAVRPEGSVSTLKIQRTERGDSAVYLCASSSTTSGIYNEQFFGPGTRLTVL.